These 21 T cell receptor beta chains share one sample of origin, sequenced in a study of cytomegalovirus exposure and HLA in healthy donors. Vbeta (60) and Jbeta (13) primers were used in the PCR. Assay used: immunoSEQ multiplex PCR; TCRdb lists only in-frame clones, some missing. The data contain about 130,000 clones, 10% of them singletons. Sequenced: PBMCs. The receptors originated from a woman aged 18-29 years in good health and CMV-seropositive.

This clone was seen only a few times. The rearrangement uses TRBV11-2 and TRBJ2-7; possible D gene TRBD1, 6 bases. Trimming removed 4 bases from V and 5 bases from J, with 21 bases in between. Germline V gene sequence: CDR1 SGHAT, CDR2 FQNNGV. There are 16 residues in the CDR3. CDR3 DNA sequence: TGTGCCAGCAGCTCTTCGCCCGGGACACTGTTCCACGAGCAGTACTTC. Translation gives CASSSSPGTLFHEQYF.

This clone was observed a handful of times. The chain is built from TRBV6-1 and TRBJ1-2, with D possibly matching TRBD1 (6 bases). Per the germline V gene, CDR1 is MNHNS and CDR2 is SASEGT. CDR3 length: 16 amino acids. Trimming took 0 bases from V and 4 from J, leaving 15 bases between them. This CDR3 reads CASSEAWFGGTYGYTF. The CDR3 bases are TGTGCCAGCAGTGAAGCCTGGTTTGGGGGCACCTATGGCTACACCTTC.

CDR3 sequence (DNA): TGCGCCAGCAGCTTGAGGGTCGGGGGACAGGGAAGTAATTCACCCCTCCACTTT. Its protein product is CASSLRVGGQGSNSPLHF. This sequence joins TRBV5-1 and TRBJ1-6; TRBD1 matches at 9 bases. From germline, CDR1 is SGHRS and CDR2 YFSETQ. The CDR3 loop spans 18 amino acids. Losses at the gene ends were 1 base for V and 6 bases for J; bases not matched to a gene: 11. The whole variable domain, filled in from reference TRBV5-1 and TRBJ1-6, reads KAGVTQTPRYLIKTRGQQVTLSCSPISGHRSVSWYQQTPGQGLQFLFEYFSETQRNKGNFPGRFSGRQFSNSRSEMNVSTLELGDSALYLCASSLRVGGQGSNSPLHFGNGTRLTVT.

The chain links TRBV5-5 to TRBJ2-7; 7 nucleotides line up with TRBD1. The V and J ends lost 4 bases and 4 bases, in that order; junction bases with no gene match: 11. CDR1 SGHKS and CDR2 YYEKEE come from the germline V gene (reference sequence). The CDR3 contains 15 residues. The CDR3 nucleotides are TGTGCCAGCAGCGTGATCCCGGGACAGATGTACGAGCAGTACTTC. Translated: CASSVIPGQMYEQYF.

Only a few counts were recorded for this clone. The rearrangement joins TRBV19 to TRBJ2-2, with D possibly matching TRBD1 (5 bases). The CDR3 runs to 16 residues. CDR1 is LNHDA and CDR2 is SQIVND in the germline V gene (reference sequence). V was cut by 1 base and J by 5 bases, with 14 bases left in between. The CDR3 region is CASSIGLTARTGELFF. DNA for the CDR3: TGTGCCAGTAGTATAGGGTTGACAGCGCGAACCGGGGAGCTGTTTTTT.

This chain links TRBV13 with TRBJ2-7, with 9 nucleotides matching TRBD1. The CDR3 has 15 amino acids. CDR1 PRHDT and CDR2 FYEKMQ come from the germline V gene (reference sequence). Trimming at V came to 5 bases and at J to 1 base, leaving 6 bases not matched to a gene. The CDR3 region is CASSLDGTGSYEQYF. DNA of the CDR3: TGTGCCAGCAGCCTCGATGGGACAGGGTCCTACGAGCAGTACTTC.

This clone was found a few times. The rearrangement uses TRBV29-1 and TRBJ2-4, with D possibly TRBD1 on 5 matching bases. There are 15 residues in the CDR3. The germline V and J ends were trimmed by 4 bases and 8 bases, with 21 bases remaining between them. Per the germline V gene, CDR1 is SQVTM and CDR2 is ANQGSEA. The CDR3 DNA reads as TGCAGCGTTGGAGAAAATTGGGGTAGGGGCGACATTCAGTACTTC. Translation: CSVGENWGRGDIQYF. Full variable domain (missing parts from reference TRBV29-1 and TRBJ2-4): SAVISQKPSRDICQRGTSLTIQCQVDSQVTMMFWYRQQPGQSLTLIATANQGSEATYESGFVIDKFPISRPNLTFSTLTVSNMSPEDSSIYLCSVGENWGRGDIQYFGAGTRLSVL.

In its sample, this clone was seen a few times. The J gene is TRBJ1-2, the V gene TRBV7-8, with 7 nucleotides matching TRBD1. The J segment lost 3 bases and the V segment lost 0 bases, leaving 10 bases of the junction unmatched. The CDR3 runs 17 residues. The germline V gene has CDR1 SGHVS and CDR2 FQNEAQ. The CDR3 DNA reads as TGTGCCAGCAGCTTAGCGATCTCAGGGACAGAATACTATGGCTACACCTTC. Residues: CASSLAISGTEYYGYTF.

This sequence joins TRBV6-1 and TRBJ1-1; 7 positions match TRBD1. Looked up from germline, CDR1 is MNHNS and CDR2 is SASEGT. The CDR3 runs 15 residues. V trimming: 4 bases; J trimming: 2 bases; junction bases outside the gene matches: 7. CDR3 DNA sequence: TGTGCCAGCAGTGTCTTGGACAGGACTAACACTGAAGCTTTCTTT. It specifies CASSVLDRTNTEAFF.

This chain links TRBV15 with TRBJ2-1; 11 bases map to TRBD2. This CDR3 has 15 residues. Per the germline V gene, CDR1 is LNHNV and CDR2 is YYDKDF (reference sequence). With 7 bases clipped from V and 7 bases from J, the junction kept 9 bases outside the gene matches. The DNA of the CDR3 is TGTGCCACCACCCCGACTAGCGGGATAACGAATGAGCAGTTCTTC. Amino acids: CATTPTSGITNEQFF.

This chain connects TRBV11-3 to TRBJ2-7; possible D gene TRBD1, 5 bases. Germline V gene data show CDR1 as SGHNT and CDR2 as YENEEA. The CDR3 spans 15 residues. The V gene lost 1 base and the J gene lost 0 bases, with 10 bases spanning the gap. CDR3 in amino acids: CASSLGGQGSYEQYF. CDR3 nucleotide sequence: TGTGCCAGCAGCTTAGGGGGCCAGGGCTCCTACGAGCAGTACTTC. The whole variable domain, remainder taken from reference TRBV11-3 and TRBJ2-7, is EAGVVQSPRYKIIEKKQPVAFWCNPISGHNTLYWYLQNLGQGPELLIRYENEEAVDDSQLPKDRFSAERLKGVDSTLKIQPAELGDSAVYLCASSLGGQGSYEQYFGPGTRLTVT.

There are a few counts of this clone. The chain joins TRBV9 to TRBJ1-2; 8 nucleotides align to TRBD1. V shed 0 bases and J 8 bases; nucleotides not matched to a gene: 12. From germline, CDR1 is SGDLS and CDR2 YYNGEE. This CDR3 has 16 residues. CDR3 amino acids: CASSVDGQGAPGGYTF. DNA of the CDR3: TGTGCCAGCAGCGTAGATGGGCAGGGGGCGCCGGGAGGCTACACCTTC.

This clone was detected only a few times. The chain links TRBV6-6 to TRBJ2-5; 9 bases match TRBD2. The trim removed 2 bases at V and 5 bases at J, leaving 6 bases unmatched. The germline gives CDR1 MNHNY, CDR2 SVGAGI (reference sequence). The CDR3 runs 15 residues. The CDR3 nucleotides read TGTGCCAGCAGTTACCAAGCGGGAGGCGGCGAGACCCAGTACTTC. The encoded protein is CASSYQAGGGETQYF.

This clone was seen a handful of times. The CDR3 region is CASSLVVGSGSYNEQFF. For the CDR3, the DNA is TGTGCCAGCAGCTTGGTGGTCGGGAGCGGGTCCTACAATGAGCAGTTCTTC. The J gene is TRBJ2-1, the V gene TRBV5-4; TRBD2 is a possible D gene (6 bases). In germline, CDR1 is SGHNT, CDR2 YYREEE (reference sequence). Trimming pared 0 bases from V and 1 base from J, leaving 14 bases between. This CDR3 contains 17 residues. Drawing the rest from reference TRBV5-4 and TRBJ2-1, the complete variable domain is ETGVTQSPTHLIKTRGQQVTLRCSSQSGHNTVSWYQQALGQGPQFIFQYYREEENGRGNFPPRFSGLQFPNYSSELNVNALELDDSALYLCASSLVVGSGSYNEQFFGPGTRLTVL.

The V gene is TRBV7-9, the J gene TRBJ2-1, with 10 bases identical to TRBD2. The CDR3 has 18 amino acids. Trimming at V came to 1 base and at J to 8 bases, leaving 14 bases not matched to a gene. Germline V CDR1 and CDR2: SEHNR, FQNEAQ (reference sequence). The CDR3 DNA reads as TGTGCCAGCAGCTTAGATTTGCTAGCGGGAGAATCGGGGCATGAGCAGTTCTTC. Protein sequence: CASSLDLLAGESGHEQFF.

This clone showed up just a few times. The CDR3 sequence: CASPGSGGTTGRGTEAFF. The CDR3 DNA reads as TGTGCCAGCCCGGGGTCAGGTGGAACAACAGGGAGGGGAACTGAAGCTTTCTTT. The genes are TRBV28 and TRBJ1-1; TRBD1 is a possible D gene (6 bases). CDR1 is MDHEN, CDR2 SYDVKM, per germline. V was trimmed by 8 bases and J by 5 bases, leaving 30 bases between them. The CDR3 sequence is 18 residues long.

The CDR3 sequence is CASSSGTNGYEQYF. CDR3 DNA sequence: TGTGCCAGTAGTTCCGGGACAAACGGCTACGAGCAGTACTTC. This sequence joins TRBV19 and TRBJ2-7, with D possibly matching TRBD1 (6 bases). The germline V gene encodes CDR1 LNHDA and CDR2 SQIVND (reference sequence). Trimming took 5 bases from V and 3 from J, leaving 14 bases between them. The CDR3 spans 14 residues. The full variable domain, rest sourced from reference TRBV19 and TRBJ2-7, is DGGITQSPKYLFRKEGQNVTLSCEQNLNHDAMYWYRQDPGQGLRLIYYSQIVNDFQKGDIAEGYSVSREKKESFPLTVTSAQKNPTAFYLCASSSGTNGYEQYFGPGTRLTVT.

This clone was recorded a few times. The rearrangement uses TRBV7-2 and TRBJ1-6; D is unresolved. Germline V CDR1 and CDR2: SGHTA, FQGNSA. The CDR3 is made up of 13 amino acids. V was cut by 5 bases and J by 11 bases, with 13 bases left in between. This CDR3 is CASSPRPFTPLHF. The DNA of the CDR3 is TGTGCCAGCAGCCCGCGCCCCTTTACACCCCTCCACTTT. The full variable domain, completed using reference TRBV7-2 and TRBJ1-6, is GAGVSQSPSNKVTEKGKDVELRCDPISGHTALYWYRQSLGQGLEFLIYFQGNSAPDKSGLPSDRFSAERTGGSVSTLTIQRTQQEDSAVYLCASSPRPFTPLHFGNGTRLTVT.

The chain links TRBV5-1 to TRBJ2-6; 10 nucleotides align to TRBD1. This CDR3 comprises 17 residues. In germline, CDR1 is SGHRS, CDR2 YFSETQ. Germline trimming cut 0 bases from V and 4 bases from J; bases unmatched to any gene: 4. The CDR3 here is CASSLGQGAEGANVLTF. DNA for the CDR3: TGCGCCAGCAGCTTGGGACAGGGGGCGGAAGGGGCCAACGTCCTGACTTTC.

The rearrangement links TRBV29-1 to TRBJ1-1; D gene unclear. Germline lookup yields CDR1 SQVTM and CDR2 ANQGSEA. Trimming removed 3 bases from V and 5 bases from J, with 7 bases in between. The CDR3 length is 11 residues. The CDR3: CSVDWQTEAFF. In DNA, the CDR3 is TGCAGCGTTGATTGGCAGACTGAAGCTTTCTTT. Full variable domain (missing parts from reference TRBV29-1 and TRBJ1-1): SAVISQKPSRDICQRGTSLTIQCQVDSQVTMMFWYRQQPGQSLTLIATANQGSEATYESGFVIDKFPISRPNLTFSTLTVSNMSPEDSSIYLCSVDWQTEAFFGQGTRLTVV.

The rearrangement joins TRBV27 to TRBJ1-1, with a tentative D call TRBD1 (5 bases). V lost 5 bases, J lost 0 bases, and 10 bases lay in between. The CDR3 is 14 amino acids. Germline loops: CDR1 MNHEY, CDR2 SMNVEV (reference sequence). As DNA, the CDR3 is TGTGCCAGCAGTCAAGGGGTTATGAACACTGAAGCTTTCTTT. Protein: CASSQGVMNTEAFF.